A selection of T cell receptor beta chains follows, all from one sample in a study of T cells in Graves' hyperthyroidism and ophthalmopathy. Via MiXCR, TCRdb re-called the multiplex PCR reads, giving one row per CDR3 protein. The sample consists of 700,000 to 850,000 distinct CDR3 sequences, approximately 40% of them appearing once. Material for sequencing was blood. Every receptor here comes from a woman aged 40 to 50 with Graves' hyperthyroidism. Each CDR3 is given with its conserved first and last residue. Clone size is not always given. Where it is, it says once, few, many or a class for expanded clones.

>14|TRBV19|.|TRBJ2-5
CASSIVAMQETQYF
>15|TRBV20-1|.|TRBJ2-5
CSAMGLAGFAETQYF
>12|TRBV7-9|.|TRBJ2-1
CASSFVNNEQFF
>15|TRBV4-2|.|TRBJ2-2
CASLKQGGSAGELFF
>16|TRBV5-1|.|TRBJ1-2
CASSLLYLTERSGYTF
>13|TRBV10-3|many|TRBJ2-6
CASLSSGANVLTF
>14|TRBV20-1|once|TRBJ1-1
CSASLGGMNTEAFF
>12|TRBV2|many|TRBJ1-2
CASSEPNYGYTF
>16|TRBV7-9|.|TRBJ1-1
CASSRTARLTTTEASF
>12|TRBV20-1|.|TRBJ2-5
CRSLGREETQYF
>14|TRBV9|many|TRBJ1-2
CASSNYDRGNGYTF
>14|TRBV5-6|many|TRBJ1-2
CASSFGTGGLGYTF
>15|TRBV7-2|.|TRBJ2-7
CASSISLKSSYEQYF